Listed below are T cell receptor beta chains from one sample, sequenced in a study of CD8+ T cells in alopecia areata. TCRdb's copy holds only in-frame clones and misses some; the assay was immunoSEQ multiplex PCR. In the table there are under 250,000 clones, just over 55% of which are singletons. Source material: CD8+ T cells sorted from blood. The receptor source for this set is a human donor in good health. The CDR3 runs from the conserved cysteine through the conserved F or W. The D gene is left open where the match is weak. Size is stated for part of the rows, as once, few or many counts, or as a class when the clone is expanded.

J,size,V,D,CDR3,DNA
TRBJ1-2,.,TRBV29-1,.,CSVGRAANYGYTF,TGCAGCGTCGGACGGGCAGCTAACTATGGCTACACCTTC
TRBJ1-1,.,TRBV4-1,TRBD1,CASSQVTGGTEAFF,TGCGCCAGCAGCCAGGTGACAGGGGGCACTGAAGCTTTCTTT
TRBJ2-5,.,TRBV5-1,.,CARGEKKETQYF,TGCGCCAGGGGAGAAAAGAAAGAGACCCAGTACTTC
TRBJ2-7,few,TRBV29-1,.,CSVEDPTRGLGYEQYF,TGCAGCGTTGAAGACCCGACTCGGGGGCTCGGGTACGAGCAGTACTTC
TRBJ2-3,.,TRBV29-1,.,CSVADSRDTQYF,TGCAGCGTTGCAGATTCACGGGATACGCAGTATTTT
TRBJ2-2,.,TRBV5-6,.,CASSLVYTGELFF,TGTGCCAGCAGCTTGGTATACACCGGGGAGCTGTTTTTT
TRBJ1-1,.,TRBV9,.,CASSVAQQGNTEAFF,TGTGCCAGCAGCGTAGCTCAACAGGGGAACACTGAAGCTTTCTTT
TRBJ2-7,.,TRBV11-2,.,CASSLESFAHEQYF,TGTGCCAGCAGCTTAGAAAGTTTTGCCCACGAGCAGTACTTC
TRBJ1-5,.,TRBV2,TRBD1,CASSGGQGNQPQHF,TGTGCCAGCAGTGGGGGACAGGGAAATCAGCCCCAGCATTTT
TRBJ1-2,.,TRBV9,.,CASSVGQGSLYGYTF,TGTGCCAGCAGCGTAGGTCAGGGGTCCCTCTATGGCTACACCTTC
TRBJ2-5,.,TRBV18,.,CASSPETAQETQYF,TGTGCCAGCTCACCTGAGACAGCTCAAGAGACCCAGTACTTC
TRBJ2-1,.,TRBV4-1,.,CASSQVSGGNEQFF,TGCGCCAGCAGCCAAGTCTCAGGGGGGAATGAGCAGTTCTTC
TRBJ2-1,.,TRBV11-2,TRBD1,CASSNHDRDNEQFF,TGTGCCAGCAGCAATCACGACAGGGACAATGAGCAGTTCTTC
TRBJ2-2,.,TRBV5-1,TRBD2,CASRAWTSGTNTGELFF,TGCGCCAGCAGGGCCTGGACTAGCGGGACGAACACCGGGGAGCTGTTTTTT
TRBJ2-7,.,TRBV2,TRBD2,CASSDILAAPYEQYF,TGTGCCAGCAGTGATATCCTAGCGGCCCCATACGAGCAGTACTTC